What follows are 27 T cell receptor beta chains derived from one specimen sequenced in a study of T cell changes during pregnancy in multiple sclerosis. The assay was immunoSEQ multiplex PCR, and TCRdb's table has in-frame clones only and misses some. The sample holds approximately 80,000 clones, roughly nine tenths seen once. The sequencing here drew on PBMCs, taken in the first trimester of pregnancy. The receptor set was obtained from a female donor in good health, serving as a control in a pregnancy study. Some clones in this sample may be carry-over from other donors' samples.

Details on this clone: The same CDR3 is also encoded by other DNA sequences in this sample. The chain uses TRBV29-1 and TRBJ2-1, with D hard to call. Germline V gives CDR1 SQVTM, CDR2 ANQGSEA. CDR3 length: 13 residues. V lost 0 bases and J lost 3, with 6 bases in between. The CDR3 loop is CSVEDTSYNEQFF. DNA for the CDR3: TGCAGCGTTGAAGATACAAGCTACAATGAGCAGTTCTTC.

The genes are TRBV27 and TRBJ2-2; 13 bases map to TRBD2. The CDR3 sequence is 22 residues long. Germline lookup yields CDR1 MNHEY and CDR2 SMNVEV (reference sequence). V trimming: 6 bases; J trimming: 3 bases; junction bases outside the gene matches: 22. This CDR3 is CASSRYGAKELAGGRDTGELFF. CDR3 coding DNA: TGTGCCAGCAGCCGTTATGGGGCCAAGGAACTAGCGGGGGGGCGAGACACCGGGGAGCTGTTTTTT.

This clone was detected only once. The V and J genes are TRBV6-5 and TRBJ2-7, with D perhaps matching TRBD2 (5 bases). The germline V gene encodes CDR1 MNHEY and CDR2 SVGAGI. This CDR3 contains 14 residues. Trimming shortened V by 2 bases and J by 6 bases, and 14 bases separated the two germline ends. The CDR3 DNA reads as TGTGCCAGCAGTTACACTCGGGGTCCCTCCGAGCAGTACTTC. Encoded protein: CASSYTRGPSEQYF.

The CDR3 DNA reads as TGTGCCAGCCGACAACTAGCGGGGGGCGTCACAGATACGCAGTATTTT. As protein: CASRQLAGGVTDTQYF. V usage is TRBV11-2 and J usage is TRBJ2-3; 12 nucleotides align to TRBD2. Looked up from germline, CDR1 is SGHAT and CDR2 is FQNNGV. V dropped 8 bases and J dropped 2; count of bases not matched to a gene: 8. The CDR3 loop spans 16 amino acids.

This sequence joins TRBV28 and TRBJ1-1; tentative D call: TRBD1 (5 bases). CDR1 is MDHEN, CDR2 SYDVKM, per germline. This CDR3 contains 15 residues. Trimming shortened V by 6 bases and J by 0 bases, and 14 bases separated the two germline ends. CDR3 DNA sequence: TGTGCCAGCAGATCTCCGGGGGAGATGAACACTGAAGCTTTCTTT. Encoded protein: CASRSPGEMNTEAFF.

This rearrangement joins TRBV2 to TRBJ1-5, with D perhaps TRBD1 (5 bases). Trimming took off 8 bases at V and 5 bases at J, with 13 bases between the two ends. CDR1 is SNHLY and CDR2 is FYNNEI in the germline V gene. The length of the CDR3 is 13 residues. The CDR3 is CASAGRRDQPQHF. The CDR3 nucleotides read TGTGCCAGCGCAGGGAGGCGTGATCAGCCCCAGCATTTT.

This clone has a handful of counts. The rearrangement joins TRBV29-1 to TRBJ1-1; D may be TRBD1 (5 bases). V lost 6 bases and J lost 3, with 8 bases in between. Germline V gene sequence: CDR1 SQVTM, CDR2 ANQGSEA. The CDR3 loop spans 11 amino acids. Here the CDR3 reads CSVKGDTEAFF. DNA for the CDR3: TGCAGCGTCAAAGGGGACACTGAAGCTTTCTTT.

This clone was recorded only once. CDR3 coding DNA: TGTGCCAGTAGTACCGGGACTAGCGGGGGAGATACGCAGTATTTT. This sequence encodes CASSTGTSGGDTQYF. The V and J genes are TRBV19 and TRBJ2-3; TRBD2 matches 14 bases. Trimming at V came to 4 bases and at J to 5 bases, leaving 2 bases not matched to a gene. This CDR3 spans 15 amino acids. Germline V gene sequence: CDR1 LNHDA, CDR2 SQIVND (reference sequence).

In DNA form, the CDR3 reads TGTGCCAGCAGTTTGTCACAGGGAAGGTTCAGTATAGTCTATGGCTACACCTTC. Translated: CASSLSQGRFSIVYGYTF. The chain has TRBV28 and TRBJ1-2; D is possibly TRBD1 (6 bases). The CDR3 has 18 amino acids. Germline V CDR1 and CDR2: MDHEN, SYDVKM. V lost 3 bases and J lost 4, with 24 bases in between.

This clone was detected once. This sequence joins TRBV14 and TRBJ2-1; 7 bases fit TRBD2. The CDR3 totals 14 residues. The ends lost 3 bases at V and 7 bases at J; junction bases unmatched: 6. In germline, CDR1 is SGHDN, CDR2 FVKESK. The CDR3 nucleotides are TGTGCCAGCAGCCAGGGAGTTAGCGGGAATGAGCAGTTCTTC. It translates to CASSQGVSGNEQFF. Combining the CDR3 with reference TRBV14 and TRBJ2-1 gives the whole variable domain EAGVTQFPSHSVIEKGQTVTLRCDPISGHDNLYWYRRVMGKEIKFLLHFVKESKQDESGMPNNRFLAERTGGTYSTLKVQPAELEDSGVYFCASSQGVSGNEQFFGPGTRLTVL.

This sequence joins TRBV6-5 and TRBJ2-7; TRBD1 agrees at 9 bases. The CDR3 has 14 residues. CDR1 is MNHEY and CDR2 is SVGAGI in the germline V gene. The V gene end was trimmed by 6 bases and the J gene end by 5 bases; junction bases not matched to a gene: 8. The CDR3 bases are TGTGCCAGCAGCGCCGGGACAGGGCGCCACGAGCAGTACTTC. Encoded protein: CASSAGTGRHEQYF.

This chain joins TRBV28 and TRBJ2-2; no clear D. Germline CDR1 and CDR2: MDHEN and SYDVKM. The CDR3 length is 11 residues. V shed 7 bases and J shed 5 bases, with 5 bases lying between them. The CDR3 sequence is CASISTGELFF. CDR3 sequence (DNA): TGTGCCAGCATCTCGACCGGGGAGCTGTTTTTT.

The V gene is TRBV7-8, the J gene TRBJ1-4; D not certain. This CDR3 has 13 amino acids. Germline CDR1 SGHVS, CDR2 FQNEAQ. V dropped 3 bases and J dropped 3 bases, with 5 bases sitting between them. For the CDR3, the DNA is TGTGCCAGCAGCTTCGGTCCTAATGAAAAACTGTTTTTT. Translating gives CASSFGPNEKLFF.

The chain joins TRBV18 to TRBJ2-1; 9 nucleotides align to TRBD2. The CDR3 length is 17 residues. Germline V CDR1 and CDR2: KGHSH, LQKENI. The junction had 14 bases not matched to a gene; V was cut back by 3 bases and J by 8 bases. This CDR3 reads CASSPVQLAGRLDEQFF. CDR3 coding DNA: TGTGCCAGCTCACCGGTCCAGCTAGCGGGAAGATTGGATGAGCAGTTCTTC.

The chain recombines TRBV6-1 with TRBJ2-7; TRBD2 is a possible D gene (6 bases). Germline V gives CDR1 MNHNS, CDR2 SASEGT. The germline V and J ends were trimmed by 1 base and 2 bases, with 9 bases remaining between them. The CDR3 consists of 14 residues. CDR3 in amino acids: CASSEVAGTYEQYF. The CDR3 nucleotides read TGTGCCAGCAGTGAAGTGGCGGGAACCTACGAGCAGTACTTC.

The gene calls are TRBV28 and TRBJ2-7; 7 bases are a match to TRBD2. The CDR3 runs 12 residues. Germline values: CDR1 MDHEN, CDR2 SYDVKM. After removal of 7 bases from V and 9 bases from J, the junction contained 9 bases not matched to a gene. The DNA for the CDR3 is TGTGCCAGCAACGGGGGAGGGAGGGGGCAGTACTTC. It translates to CASNGGGRGQYF.

The CDR3 here is CASSLSDRGVEQYF. For the CDR3, the DNA is TGTGCCAGCAGTTTATCGGACAGGGGTGTCGAGCAGTACTTC. The chain has TRBV28 and TRBJ2-7; TRBD1 aligns across 9 bases. Germline trimming cut 1 base from V and 6 bases from J; bases unmatched to any gene: 4. Germline V gives CDR1 MDHEN, CDR2 SYDVKM. The CDR3 is made up of 14 amino acids.

The chain joins TRBV5-1 to TRBJ2-6; a weak D match, TRBD1 (6 bases). The CDR3 runs to 16 residues. V was cut by 4 bases and J by 2 bases, with 13 bases left in between. Germline CDR1 and CDR2: SGHRS and YFSETQ. CDR3 protein: CASSPDSLAGANVLTF. CDR3 DNA sequence: TGCGCCAGCAGCCCGGACAGTTTAGCTGGGGCCAACGTCCTGACTTTC.

This chain uses TRBV14 with TRBJ2-1; TRBD2 might be the D (5 bases). The germline V and J ends were trimmed by 1 base and 7 bases, with 14 bases remaining between them. This CDR3 has 15 residues. Germline CDR1 SGHDN, CDR2 FVKESK. The CDR3 DNA reads as TGTGCCAGCAGCCAAGTTTACGGGATAGGGAATGAGCAGTTCTTC. Translation gives CASSQVYGIGNEQFF.

The gene calls are TRBV6-5 and TRBJ2-3; TRBD1 matches at 7 bases. J gave up 1 base and V 0 bases, and 1 base lay outside the gene matches. The CDR3 runs to 15 residues. Per germline, CDR1 MNHEY and CDR2 SVGAGI. This chain's CDR3 is CASSYSGQGTDTQYF. CDR3 sequence (DNA): TGTGCCAGCAGTTACTCCGGACAGGGCACAGATACGCAGTATTTT.

The rearrangement uses TRBV5-1 and TRBJ1-4, with 8 bases identical to TRBD1. V gave up 2 bases and J gave up 4 bases; unmatched junction bases: 10. This CDR3 spans 17 amino acids. Germline V gene data show CDR1 as SGHRS and CDR2 as YFSETQ. The CDR3 nucleotides are TGCGCCAGCAGCTTCGGGAGCAGGGGGCAGGTTAATGAAAAACTGTTTTTT. Residues: CASSFGSRGQVNEKLFF.

This clone has just one count. The rearrangement uses TRBV28 and TRBJ1-1, with a weak D call TRBD1 (5 bases). Germline V gives CDR1 MDHEN, CDR2 SYDVKM. The CDR3 covers 14 residues. Trimming removed 2 bases from V and 5 bases from J, with 12 bases in between. The CDR3 loop reads CASSLGTRGTEAFF. The CDR3 DNA follows: TGTGCCAGCAGTTTAGGTACGCGGGGGACTGAAGCTTTCTTT.

The chain recombines TRBV9 with TRBJ2-1; 7 bases line up with TRBD2. The CDR3 loop spans 15 amino acids. V lost 4 bases, J lost 6 bases, and 10 bases stayed unmatched. The germline CDR1 and CDR2 sequences are SGDLS and YYNGEE. CDR3 residues: CASSFNGAGANEQFF. The CDR3 DNA sequence: TGTGCCAGCAGCTTCAATGGGGCGGGAGCCAATGAGCAGTTCTTC.

J is TRBJ1-2 and V is TRBV19, with D unresolved. CDR1 is LNHDA and CDR2 is SQIVND in the germline V gene (reference sequence). There are 15 residues in the CDR3. The germline V and J ends were trimmed by 3 bases and 4 bases, with 15 bases remaining between them. CDR3 in amino acids: CASSIESRELYGYTF. The DNA of the CDR3 is TGTGCCAGTAGTATCGAGAGTCGGGAGCTCTATGGCTACACCTTC.

V and J are TRBV28 and TRBJ2-3, with D unclear. Trimming pared 7 bases from V and 0 bases from J, leaving 11 bases between. The germline V gene encodes CDR1 MDHEN and CDR2 SYDVKM. The CDR3 extends over 14 amino acids. The DNA for the CDR3 is TGTGCCAGCACCTCAAGTGGCAGCACAGATACGCAGTATTTT. This codes for CASTSSGSTDTQYF.

V and J are TRBV28 and TRBJ2-1; D may be TRBD2 (6 bases). CDR1 and CDR2 from the germline V gene are MDHEN and SYDVKM. Trimming pared 5 bases from V and 11 bases from J, leaving 19 bases between. The CDR3 has 14 residues. CDR3 sequence (DNA): TGTGCCAGCAGTCCAAGACTAGTGACGGTGAAGCAGTTCTTC. Protein sequence: CASSPRLVTVKQFF.

This chain joins TRBV5-4 and TRBJ2-6; TRBD2 might be the D (6 bases). Trimming took 4 bases from V and 0 from J, leaving 14 bases between them. The CDR3 sequence is 17 residues long. Germline assignment: CDR1 SGHNT and CDR2 YYREEE (reference sequence). The CDR3 region is CASSKNRESSGANVLTF. As DNA, the CDR3 is TGTGCCAGCAGCAAAAATCGGGAGAGCTCTGGGGCCAACGTCCTGACTTTC.